The 29 T cell receptor beta chains below come from one sample, sequenced in a study of cytomegalovirus exposure and HLA in healthy donors. Produced via immunoSEQ multiplex PCR; TCRdb's table is partial and in-frame only. The sample holds approximately 230,000 clones, over 75% seen once. The source material was PBMCs. Receptors were obtained from a man aged 18 to 30 in good health and CMV-seropositive.

This rearrangement joins TRBV9 to TRBJ2-2; D is unresolved. CDR1 and CDR2 (germline): SGDLS, YYNGEE. The V end lost 0 bases, the J end lost 3 bases, and 6 bases lay between the germline ends. The CDR3 runs 14 residues. CDR3 loop: CASSVGPDTGELFF. The CDR3 region has the DNA TGTGCCAGCAGCGTAGGGCCAGACACCGGGGAGCTGTTTTTT.

The V gene is TRBV4-3, the J gene TRBJ2-1, with 8 bases matching TRBD2. CDR1 LGHNA and CDR2 YSLEER come from the germline V gene. J was trimmed by 1 base and V by 5 bases; bases with no gene match: 13. The CDR3 runs 18 residues. The chain's CDR3 is CASSTRGPAGESYNEQFF. The CDR3 DNA follows: TGCGCCAGCAGCACCCGGGGGCCAGCGGGAGAGTCCTACAATGAGCAGTTCTTC.

The J gene is TRBJ1-3, the V gene TRBV9; D unclear. Trimming left V 4 bases short and J 0 bases short, with 8 bases between. CDR1 and CDR2 (germline): SGDLS, YYNGEE. This CDR3 has 14 residues. CDR3 DNA: TGTGCCAGCAGCCTGATCGACTCTGGAAACACCATATATTTT. Its protein product is CASSLIDSGNTIYF.

This sequence joins TRBV4-1 and TRBJ1-5; D gene unclear. This CDR3 region has 17 residues. Trimming left V 2 bases short and J 2 bases short, with 16 bases between. Germline CDR1 is MGHRA and CDR2 is YSYEKL. CDR3 in amino acids: CASSQRSGGEGNQPQHF. CDR3 nucleotides: TGCGCCAGCAGCCAAAGGTCAGGAGGTGAGGGCAATCAGCCCCAGCATTTT.

The J gene is TRBJ1-2, the V gene TRBV4-3, with D unresolved. Germline V gene sequence: CDR1 LGHNA, CDR2 YSLEER. V lost 1 base, J lost 0 bases, and 18 bases lay in between. The CDR3 contains 18 residues. CDR3 coding DNA: TGCGCCAGCAGCCAAGTGACTGACAAGACTAAATCTAACTATGGCTACACCTTC. Translated: CASSQVTDKTKSNYGYTF.

The genes are TRBV5-1 and TRBJ1-4, with D possibly being TRBD1 (5 bases). The V and J ends lost 0 bases and 5 bases respectively, with 14 bases between them. Germline assignment: CDR1 SGHRS and CDR2 YFSETQ. This CDR3 is 16 amino acids long. The DNA of the CDR3 is TGCGCCAGCAGCTTGGGGAAAGCGGGGGGGAATGAAAAACTGTTTTTT. Residues: CASSLGKAGGNEKLFF.

The rearrangement uses TRBV18 and TRBJ2-7; unclear D gene. This CDR3 is built from 13 residues. Germline CDR1 reads KGHSH; CDR2 reads LQKENI. The V end lost 3 bases, the J end lost 3 bases, and 9 bases lay between the germline ends. The CDR3 region has the DNA TGTGCCAGCTCACCGCGTCTCGACTACGAGCAGTACTTC. This encodes CASSPRLDYEQYF.

This clone has just one count. The rearrangement joins TRBV7-2 to TRBJ2-3; 7 bases line up with TRBD1. This CDR3 has 15 residues. From germline, CDR1 is SGHTA and CDR2 FQGNSA. The trim removed 5 bases at V and 2 bases at J, leaving 7 bases unmatched. CDR3 DNA sequence: TGTGCCAGCAGCAGCCGACAGGGAGACACAGATACGCAGTATTTT. It codes for CASSSRQGDTDTQYF.

The chain has TRBV4-2 and TRBJ2-7, with a possible D match to TRBD1 (5 bases). Trimming left V 5 bases short and J 0 bases short, with 11 bases between. Germline V CDR1 and CDR2: LGHNA, YNFKEQ. This CDR3 is built from 14 residues. The CDR3 DNA is TGTGCCAGCAGCACACGACAGCTCTCCTACGAGCAGTACTTC. Translated, it gives CASSTRQLSYEQYF.

This clone was seen a single time. This sequence joins TRBV6-5 and TRBJ2-7; tentatively, D is TRBD1 (5 bases). The CDR3 is made up of 15 amino acids. Deletions cut 6 bases from V and 5 bases from J, with 20 bases between. The germline V gene has CDR1 MNHEY and CDR2 SVGAGI. CDR3 in DNA: TGTGCCAGCAGCTCCACGGCGCAGGGTTCCCACGAGCAGTACTTC. Translating it yields CASSSTAQGSHEQYF.

The chain uses TRBV4-2 and TRBJ2-3, with 11 bases that match TRBD2. The length of the CDR3 is 17 residues. J gave up 1 base and V 1 base, and 4 bases lay outside the gene matches. CDR1 is LGHNA and CDR2 is YNFKEQ in the germline V gene. This CDR3 is CASSQAPLAGGTDTQYF. CDR3 nucleotides: TGTGCCAGCAGCCAAGCCCCACTAGCGGGGGGCACAGATACGCAGTATTTT.

This chain connects TRBV2 to TRBJ2-3, with 7 bases identical to TRBD2. After removal of 7 bases from V and 4 bases from J, the junction contained 11 bases not matched to a gene. CDR1 and CDR2 from the germline V gene are SNHLY and FYNNEI. This CDR3 comprises 15 residues. The CDR3 sequence is CASTPGLGAADTQYF. In DNA form, the CDR3 reads TGTGCCAGCACTCCTGGACTAGGAGCGGCAGATACGCAGTATTTT.

V is TRBV6-4 and J is TRBJ2-1, with no clear D. With 3 bases removed from V and 9 bases from J, the gap between germline ends came to 12 bases. This CDR3 comprises 13 residues. Germline values: CDR1 MRHNA, CDR2 SNTAGT. In DNA form, the CDR3 reads TGTGCCAGCAGTGATAGAGAGATGGGTGAGCAGTTCTTC. Translated: CASSDREMGEQFF.

This clone was observed a single time. The V call is TRBV2, the J call TRBJ2-7; 7 positions match TRBD2. Trimming at V came to 0 bases and at J to 3 bases, leaving 11 bases not matched to a gene. The CDR3 spans 17 residues. From germline, CDR1 is SNHLY and CDR2 FYNNEI. For the CDR3, the DNA is TGTGCCAGCAGTGAAGCAGGGCGCCTAGCGGACCACTACGAGCAGTACTTC. Its protein is CASSEAGRLADHYEQYF.

A remark on this clone: One end of the junction is discordant with germline, which a read error may explain. This sequence joins TRBV6-5 and TRBJ2-7; 8 bases are shared with TRBD1. The length of the CDR3 is 14 residues. Germline CDR1 reads MNHEY; CDR2 reads SVGAGI. The CDR3 spells CASSYGQGFYERYF. The CDR3 DNA is TGTGCCAGCAGTTACGGACAGGGATTCTACGAGCGGTACTTC.

This clone was seen just once. The genes are TRBV29-1 and TRBJ2-1; D is uncertain. Germline CDR1 is SQVTM and CDR2 is ANQGSEA. The CDR3 sequence is 13 residues long. The ends were cut back, 6 bases at V and 8 bases at J, with 17 bases in the middle. The CDR3 protein is CSVNGLRGDEQFF. The DNA for the CDR3 is TGCAGCGTGAATGGGCTAAGAGGCGATGAGCAGTTCTTC.

The chain has TRBV5-6 and TRBJ2-3; D remains unclear. In germline, CDR1 is SGHDT, CDR2 YYEEEE. Trimming pared 2 bases from V and 2 bases from J, leaving 0 bases between. CDR3 length: 11 amino acids. Here the CDR3 reads CASSFTDTQYF. The CDR3 DNA reads as TGTGCCAGCAGCTTCACAGATACGCAGTATTTT.

This chain joins TRBV27 and TRBJ2-2; perhaps TRBD1 as D (5 bases). Germline assignment: CDR1 MNHEY and CDR2 SMNVEV (reference sequence). This CDR3 is 14 amino acids long. Trimming stripped 6 bases from V and 3 bases from J, with 11 bases between. In DNA, the CDR3 is TGTGCCAGCAGAGAGACAGCGCACACCGGGGAGCTGTTTTTT. Its protein is CASRETAHTGELFF.

V gene TRBV6-1 combines with J gene TRBJ2-7, with 8 bases identical to TRBD1. In germline, CDR1 is MNHNS, CDR2 SASEGT. V shed 6 bases and J 2 bases; nucleotides not matched to a gene: 6. This CDR3 contains 14 residues. The CDR3 sequence: CASRTTGATYEQYF. The CDR3 DNA reads TGTGCCAGCAGGACGACAGGGGCTACCTACGAGCAGTACTTC.

The J gene is TRBJ2-7, the V gene TRBV5-1; D is possibly TRBD2 (6 bases). Trimming cost V 0 bases and J 6 bases, with 13 bases left between them. In germline, CDR1 is SGHRS, CDR2 YFSETQ. This CDR3 is 14 amino acids long. The CDR3 loop is CASSLVVEGAEQYF. In nucleotides, the CDR3 is TGCGCCAGCAGCTTGGTTGTGGAGGGAGCCGAGCAGTACTTC.

This rearrangement joins TRBV7-2 to TRBJ2-1; D remains ambiguous. Trimming removed 8 bases at V and 4 bases at J, with 6 bases between. CDR3 length equals 11 residues. Germline CDR1 is SGHTA and CDR2 is FQGNSA. CDR3 protein: CASGLYNEQFF. The CDR3 DNA is TGTGCCAGCGGTCTATACAATGAGCAGTTCTTC.

This clone occurred a few times. The chain recombines TRBV2 with TRBJ1-1; D might be TRBD1 (6 bases). Trimming stripped 6 bases from V and 0 bases from J, with 11 bases between. Germline CDR1 SNHLY, CDR2 FYNNEI. This CDR3 contains 14 residues. The CDR3 DNA follows: TGTGCCAGCAGCGAGGACAGTTTGAACACTGAAGCTTTCTTT. It translates to CASSEDSLNTEAFF. The variable domain in full, with the rest retrieved from reference TRBV2 and TRBJ1-1, is EPEVTQTPSHQVTQMGQEVILRCVPISNHLYFYWYRQILGQKVEFLVSFYNNEISEKSEIFDDQFSVERPDGSNFTLKIRSTKLEDSAMYFCASSEDSLNTEAFFGQGTRLTVV.

This clone was detected only a few times. The chain carries TRBV7-7 and TRBJ2-5, with D unresolved. The V end lost 1 base, the J end lost 5 bases, and 8 bases lay between the germline ends. CDR3 length: 13 amino acids. CDR1 and CDR2 (germline): SSHAT, FNYEAQ (reference sequence). Here the CDR3 DNA reads TGTGCCAGCAGCTTAGGTCCGAGGGAGACCCAGTACTTC. Translating it yields CASSLGPRETQYF. Combining the CDR3 with reference TRBV7-7 and TRBJ2-5 gives the whole variable domain GAGVSQSPRYKVTKRGQDVTLRCDPISSHATLYWYQQALGQGPEFLTYFNYEAQPDKSGLPSDRFSAERPEGSISTLTIQRTEQRDSAMYRCASSLGPRETQYFGPGTRLLVL.

CDR3 region: CATSRELAGDNEQFF. Written as DNA, the CDR3 is TGTGCCACCAGCAGAGAACTAGCGGGAGACAATGAGCAGTTCTTC. The rearrangement uses TRBV15 and TRBJ2-1, with TRBD2 matching 11 bases. The germline CDR1 and CDR2 sequences are LNHNV and YYDKDF (reference sequence). CDR3 size: 15 residues. V was pared by 0 bases and J by 5 bases, with 0 bases of the junction left unmatched.

This chain links TRBV4-2 with TRBJ1-2; D call uncertain. The CDR3 covers 12 residues. CDR1 LGHNA and CDR2 YNFKEQ come from the germline V gene. Trimming cost V 4 bases and J 7 bases, with 10 bases left between them. The CDR3 is CASSPSGFGYTF. As DNA, the CDR3 is TGTGCCAGCAGCCCATCGGGGTTTGGCTACACCTTC.

This chain links TRBV27 with TRBJ2-6, with D hard to call. Germline-derived CDR1 and CDR2 are MNHEY and SMNVEV (reference sequence). The length of the CDR3 is 15 residues. V lost 7 bases and J lost 2, with 12 bases in between. This CDR3 is CASTQFDAGANVLTF. The DNA for the CDR3 is TGTGCCAGCACCCAATTTGATGCTGGGGCCAACGTCCTGACTTTC.

J is TRBJ1-1 and V is TRBV7-8, with a possible D match to TRBD1 (5 bases). The CDR3 runs to 18 residues. The germline gives CDR1 SGHVS, CDR2 FQNEAQ. V lost 5 bases and J lost 0, with 22 bases in between. The CDR3 coding sequence is TGTGCCAGCAGCCTACGGACCTCCCGGGACCGCATGAACACTGAAGCTTTCTTT. Its translation is CASSLRTSRDRMNTEAFF.

This rearrangement joins TRBV25-1 to TRBJ1-3; D not resolved. Germline CDR1 and CDR2: MGHDK and SYGVNS. The ends were cut back, 6 bases at V and 0 bases at J, with 15 bases in the middle. The CDR3 totals 16 residues. The CDR3 loop reads CASRETGWHSGNTIYF. DNA of the CDR3: TGTGCCAGCAGGGAAACCGGCTGGCACTCTGGAAACACCATATATTTT.

This clone is a singleton in its sample. This chain joins TRBV19 and TRBJ1-5; 8 bases align to TRBD1. This CDR3 has 14 residues. CDR1 is LNHDA, CDR2 SQIVND, per germline (reference sequence). J was trimmed by 6 bases and V by 5 bases; bases with no gene match: 6. The CDR3 coding sequence is TGTGCCAGTAGTCCAGGGGGCTTGGGTCAGCCCCAGCATTTT. It translates to CASSPGGLGQPQHF.